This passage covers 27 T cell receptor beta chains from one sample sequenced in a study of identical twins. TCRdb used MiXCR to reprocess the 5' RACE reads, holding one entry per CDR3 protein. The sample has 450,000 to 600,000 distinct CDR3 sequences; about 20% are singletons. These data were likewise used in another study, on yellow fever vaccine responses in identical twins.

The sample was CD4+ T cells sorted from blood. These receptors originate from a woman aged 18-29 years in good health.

The CDR3 bases are TGCGCCAGCAGCGCTGGCCGGGATTCACCCCTCCACTTT. Residues: CASSAGRDSPLHF. The gene calls are TRBV5-1 and TRBJ1-6, with unresolved D. Germline CDR1 SGHRS, CDR2 YFSETQ. The V end lost 4 bases, the J end lost 8 bases, and 10 bases lay between the germline ends. The length of the CDR3 is 13 residues.

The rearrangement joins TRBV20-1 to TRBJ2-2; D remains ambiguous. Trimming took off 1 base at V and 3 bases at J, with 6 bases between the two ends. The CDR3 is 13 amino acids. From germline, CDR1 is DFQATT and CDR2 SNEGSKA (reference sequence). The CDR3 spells CSARGSYTGELFF. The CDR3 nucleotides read TGCAGTGCTAGAGGGTCCTACACCGGGGAGCTGTTTTTT.

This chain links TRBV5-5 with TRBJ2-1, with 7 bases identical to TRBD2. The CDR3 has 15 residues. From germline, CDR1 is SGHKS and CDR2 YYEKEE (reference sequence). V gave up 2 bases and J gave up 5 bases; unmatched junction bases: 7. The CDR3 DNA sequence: TGTGCCAGCAGCTTTTGGGGGGAGGGAAACAATGAGCAGTTCTTC. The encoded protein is CASSFWGEGNNEQFF.

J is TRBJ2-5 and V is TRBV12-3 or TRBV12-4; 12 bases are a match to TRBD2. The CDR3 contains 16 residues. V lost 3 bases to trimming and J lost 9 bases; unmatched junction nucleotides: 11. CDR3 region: CASSFRTSGTHLPQYF. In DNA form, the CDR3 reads TGTGCCAGCAGTTTCCGGACTAGCGGGACCCACTTGCCCCAGTACTTC.

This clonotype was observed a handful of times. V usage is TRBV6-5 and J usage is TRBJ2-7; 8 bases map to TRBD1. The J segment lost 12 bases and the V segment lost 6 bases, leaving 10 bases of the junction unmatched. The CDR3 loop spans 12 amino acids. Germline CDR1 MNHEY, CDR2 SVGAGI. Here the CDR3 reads CASRWTGYGLYV. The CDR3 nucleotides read TGTGCCAGCAGATGGACAGGGTATGGTCTGTACGTC.

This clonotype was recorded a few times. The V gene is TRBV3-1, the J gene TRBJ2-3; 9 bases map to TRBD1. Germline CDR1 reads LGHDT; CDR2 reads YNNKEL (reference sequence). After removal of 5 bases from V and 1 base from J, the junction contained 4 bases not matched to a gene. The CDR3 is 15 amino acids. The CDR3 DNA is TGTGCCAGCAGCGGAGGGACAGGGCGCACAGATACGCAGTATTTT. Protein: CASSGGTGRTDTQYF.

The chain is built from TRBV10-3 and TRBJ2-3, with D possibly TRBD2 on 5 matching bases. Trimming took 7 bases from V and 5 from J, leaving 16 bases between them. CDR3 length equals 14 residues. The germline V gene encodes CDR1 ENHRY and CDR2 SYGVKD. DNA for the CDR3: TGTGCCATCACCGAAGGAATTAGCGTAGATACGCAGTATTTT. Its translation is CAITEGISVDTQYF.

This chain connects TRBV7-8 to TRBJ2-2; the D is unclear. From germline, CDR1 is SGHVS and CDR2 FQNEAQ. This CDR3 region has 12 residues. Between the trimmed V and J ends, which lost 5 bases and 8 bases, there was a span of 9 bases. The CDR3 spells CASSLPVGELFF. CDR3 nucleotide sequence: TGTGCCAGCAGCCTACCTGTGGGGGAGCTGTTTTTT.

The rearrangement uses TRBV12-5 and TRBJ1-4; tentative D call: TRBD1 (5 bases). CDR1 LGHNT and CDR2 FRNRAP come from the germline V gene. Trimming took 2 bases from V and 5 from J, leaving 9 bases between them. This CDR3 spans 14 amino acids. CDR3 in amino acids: CASGLQGTNEKLFF. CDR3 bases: TGTGCTAGTGGTTTGCAGGGTACAAATGAAAAACTGTTTTTT.

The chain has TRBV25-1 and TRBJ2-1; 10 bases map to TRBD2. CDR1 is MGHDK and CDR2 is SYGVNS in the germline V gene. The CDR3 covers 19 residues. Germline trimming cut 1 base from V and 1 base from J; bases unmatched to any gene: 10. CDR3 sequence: CASSESSSGGAPSYNEQFF. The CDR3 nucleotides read TGTGCCAGCAGTGAATCCTCCAGCGGGGGGGCTCCGTCCTACAATGAGCAGTTCTTC.

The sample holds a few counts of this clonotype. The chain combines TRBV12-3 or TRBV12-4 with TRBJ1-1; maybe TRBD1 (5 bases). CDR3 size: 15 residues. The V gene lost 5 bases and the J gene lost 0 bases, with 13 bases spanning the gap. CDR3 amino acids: CASSGSGTLNTEAFF. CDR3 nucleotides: TGTGCCAGCAGTGGGAGCGGGACTCTGAACACTGAAGCTTTCTTT.

CDR3 residues: CASSYLGADTQYF. CDR3 DNA sequence: TGTGCCAGCAGTTATCTCGGGGCAGATACGCAGTATTTT. The rearrangement joins TRBV6-6 to TRBJ2-3; TRBD2 might be the D (5 bases). CDR3 length: 13 residues. CDR1 is MNHNY and CDR2 is SVGAGI in the germline V gene (reference sequence). V was shortened by 3 bases and J by 4 bases, with 8 bases between the two germline ends.

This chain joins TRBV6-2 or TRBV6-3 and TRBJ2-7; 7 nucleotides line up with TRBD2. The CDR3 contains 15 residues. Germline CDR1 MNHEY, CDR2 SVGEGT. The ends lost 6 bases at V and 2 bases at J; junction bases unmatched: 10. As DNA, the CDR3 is TGTGCCAGCAGGTCCTCAAGCGGGATAACCTACGAGCAGTACTTC. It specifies CASRSSSGITYEQYF.

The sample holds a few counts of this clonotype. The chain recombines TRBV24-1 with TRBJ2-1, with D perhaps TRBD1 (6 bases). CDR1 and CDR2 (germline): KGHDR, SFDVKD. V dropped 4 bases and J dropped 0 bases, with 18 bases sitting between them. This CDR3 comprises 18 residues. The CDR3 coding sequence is TGTGCCACCAGTGACCGTTCTTTGACAGGAGACTCCTACAATGAGCAGTTCTTC. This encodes CATSDRSLTGDSYNEQFF.

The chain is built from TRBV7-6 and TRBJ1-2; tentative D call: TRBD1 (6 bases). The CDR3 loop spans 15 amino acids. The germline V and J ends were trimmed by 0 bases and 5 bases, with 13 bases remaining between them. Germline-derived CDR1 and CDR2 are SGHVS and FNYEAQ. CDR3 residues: CASSLALGGAYGYTF. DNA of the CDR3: TGTGCCAGCAGCTTAGCGTTGGGGGGCGCGTATGGCTACACCTTC. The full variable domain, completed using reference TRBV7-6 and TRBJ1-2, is GAGVSQSPRYKVTKRGQDVALRCDPISGHVSLYWYRQALGQGPEFLTYFNYEAQQDKSGLPNDRFSAERPEGSISTLTIQRTEQRDSAMYRCASSLALGGAYGYTFGSGTRLTVV.

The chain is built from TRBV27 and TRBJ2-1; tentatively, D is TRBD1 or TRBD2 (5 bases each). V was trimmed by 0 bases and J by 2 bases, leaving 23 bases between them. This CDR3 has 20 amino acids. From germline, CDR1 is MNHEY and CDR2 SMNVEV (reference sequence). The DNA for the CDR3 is TGTGCCAGCAGTTTATCCTTCTCATATACTTCGGGACCGGCCTACAATGAGCAGTTCTTC. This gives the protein CASSLSFSYTSGPAYNEQFF.

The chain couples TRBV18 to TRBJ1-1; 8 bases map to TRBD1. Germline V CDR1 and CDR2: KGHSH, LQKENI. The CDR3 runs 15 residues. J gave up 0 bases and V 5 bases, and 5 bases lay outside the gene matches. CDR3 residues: CASSEPTGVNTEAFF. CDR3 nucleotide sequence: TGTGCCAGCTCAGAACCGACAGGGGTGAACACTGAAGCTTTCTTT.

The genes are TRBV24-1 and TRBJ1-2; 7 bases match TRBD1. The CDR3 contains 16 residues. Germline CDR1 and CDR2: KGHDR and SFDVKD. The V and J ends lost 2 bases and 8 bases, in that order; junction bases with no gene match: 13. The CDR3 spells CATSDYLGQFPGGYTF. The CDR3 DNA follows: TGTGCCACCAGTGATTACCTGGGACAGTTCCCTGGCGGCTACACCTTC.

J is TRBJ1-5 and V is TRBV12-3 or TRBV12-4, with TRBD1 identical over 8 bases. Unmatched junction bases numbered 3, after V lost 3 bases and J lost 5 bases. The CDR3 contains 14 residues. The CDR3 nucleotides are TGTGCCAGCAGTTTCGGACAGGGCGATCAGCCCCAGCATTTT. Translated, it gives CASSFGQGDQPQHF.

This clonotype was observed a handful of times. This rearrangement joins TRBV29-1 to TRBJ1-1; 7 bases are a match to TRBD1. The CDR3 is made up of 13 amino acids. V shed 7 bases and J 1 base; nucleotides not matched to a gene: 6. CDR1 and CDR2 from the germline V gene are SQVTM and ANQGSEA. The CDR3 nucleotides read TGCAGCGCCCTCGGACAGGCGAACACTGAAGCTTTCTTT. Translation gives CSALGQANTEAFF.

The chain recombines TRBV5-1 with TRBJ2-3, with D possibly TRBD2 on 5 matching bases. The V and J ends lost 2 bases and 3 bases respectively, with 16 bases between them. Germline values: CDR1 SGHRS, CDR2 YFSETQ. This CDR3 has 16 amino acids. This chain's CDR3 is CASSFSDGGRTDTQYF. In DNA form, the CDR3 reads TGCGCCAGCAGCTTCTCTGACGGAGGAAGGACAGATACGCAGTATTTT. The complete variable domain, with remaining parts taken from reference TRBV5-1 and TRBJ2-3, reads KAGVTQTPRYLIKTRGQQVTLSCSPISGHRSVSWYQQTPGQGLQFLFEYFSETQRNKGNFPGRFSGRQFSNSRSEMNVSTLELGDSALYLCASSFSDGGRTDTQYFGPGTRLTVL.

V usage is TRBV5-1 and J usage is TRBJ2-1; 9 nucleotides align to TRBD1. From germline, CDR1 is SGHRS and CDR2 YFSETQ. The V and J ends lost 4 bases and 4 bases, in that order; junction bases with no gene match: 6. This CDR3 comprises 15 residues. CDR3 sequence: CASSETGTGYNEQFF. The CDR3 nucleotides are TGCGCCAGCAGCGAAACCGGGACAGGGTACAATGAGCAGTTCTTC.

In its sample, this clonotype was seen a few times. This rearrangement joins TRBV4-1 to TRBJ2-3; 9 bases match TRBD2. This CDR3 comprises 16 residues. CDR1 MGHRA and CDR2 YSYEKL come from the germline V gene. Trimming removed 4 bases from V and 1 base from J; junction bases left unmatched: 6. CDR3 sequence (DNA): TGCGCCAGCAGCCGAATACTAGCGGGTGGCACAGATACGCAGTATTTT. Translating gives CASSRILAGGTDTQYF.

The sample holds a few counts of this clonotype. Written as DNA, the CDR3 is TGTGCCAGCTCACCACTTCGCGGGGATCGGGGCTACAATGAGCAGTTCTTC. Its protein is CASSPLRGDRGYNEQFF. The chain carries TRBV18 and TRBJ2-1, with a tentative D call TRBD2 (6 bases). From germline, CDR1 is KGHSH and CDR2 LQKENI. V was pared by 1 base and J by 3 bases, with 16 bases between. The CDR3 loop spans 17 amino acids. Together with reference TRBV18 and TRBJ2-1, the CDR3 gives the full variable domain: NAGVMQNPRHLVRRRGQEARLRCSPMKGHSHVYWYRQLPEEGLKFMVYLQKENIIDESGMPKERFSAEFPKEGPSILRIQQVVRGDSAAYFCASSPLRGDRGYNEQFFGPGTRLTVL.

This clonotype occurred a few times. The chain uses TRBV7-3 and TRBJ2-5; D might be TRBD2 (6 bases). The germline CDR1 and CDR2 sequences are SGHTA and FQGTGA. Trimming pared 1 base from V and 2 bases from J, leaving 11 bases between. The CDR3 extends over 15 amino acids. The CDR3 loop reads CASSLIAGPQETQYF. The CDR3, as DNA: TGTGCCAGCAGCTTAATCGCGGGACCGCAAGAGACCCAGTACTTC.

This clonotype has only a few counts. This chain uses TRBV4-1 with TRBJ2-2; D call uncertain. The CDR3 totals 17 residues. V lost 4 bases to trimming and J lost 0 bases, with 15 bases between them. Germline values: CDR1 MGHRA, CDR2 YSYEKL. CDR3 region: CASSRWAGFANTGELFF. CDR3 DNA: TGCGCCAGCAGCCGCTGGGCAGGCTTCGCGAACACCGGGGAGCTGTTTTTT.

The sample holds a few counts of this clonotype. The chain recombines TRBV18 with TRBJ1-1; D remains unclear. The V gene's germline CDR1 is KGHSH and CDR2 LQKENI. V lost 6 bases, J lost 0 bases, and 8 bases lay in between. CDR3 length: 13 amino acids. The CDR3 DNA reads TGTGCCAGCTCCGAGACCATGAACACTGAAGCTTTCTTT. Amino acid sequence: CASSETMNTEAFF.